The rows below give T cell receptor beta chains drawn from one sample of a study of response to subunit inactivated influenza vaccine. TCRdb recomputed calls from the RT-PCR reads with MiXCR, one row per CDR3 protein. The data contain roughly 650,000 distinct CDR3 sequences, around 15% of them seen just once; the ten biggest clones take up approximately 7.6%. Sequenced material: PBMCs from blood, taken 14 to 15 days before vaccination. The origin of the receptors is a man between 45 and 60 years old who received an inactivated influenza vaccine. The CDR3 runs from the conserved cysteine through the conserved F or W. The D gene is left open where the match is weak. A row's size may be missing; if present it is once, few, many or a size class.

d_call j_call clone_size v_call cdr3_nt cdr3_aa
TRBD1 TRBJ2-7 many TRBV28 TGTGCCAGCAGCCTCTATCGGACAGGGCTGTACGAGCAGTACTTC CASSLYRTGLYEQYF
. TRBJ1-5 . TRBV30 TGTGCCTGGAGTAACAGGGATCAGGGCAATCAGCCCCAGCATTTT CAWSNRDQGNQPQHF
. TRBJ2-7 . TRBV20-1 TGCAGTGCTAGAGATACAGCGGGACAAGAGGAGCAGTACTTC CSARDTAGQEEQYF
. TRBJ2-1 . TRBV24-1 TGTGCCACCAGTGATTTGGTCGAGCAGTTCTTC CATSDLVEQFF
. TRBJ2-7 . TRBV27 TGTGCCAGCGGCACCCGGGAGTCCCACGAGCAGTACTTC CASGTRESHEQYF
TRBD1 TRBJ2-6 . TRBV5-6 TGTGCCAGCAGCTTGGCCGCCAGGGGGCCCTCTGGGGCCAACGTCCTGACTTTC CASSLAARGPSGANVLTF
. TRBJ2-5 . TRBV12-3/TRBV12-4 TGTGCCAGCAGTTCGCGGGACGGCCGTGGGACCCAGTACTTC CASSSRDGRGTQYF
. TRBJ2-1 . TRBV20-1 TGCAGTGCTAGAAAAAGGACTGCGCCTACGTGGAATGAGCAGTTCTTC CSARKRTAPTWNEQFF
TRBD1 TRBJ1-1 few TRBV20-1 TGCAGTGCCTACCAGGGGGCGAACACTGAAGCTTTCTTT CSAYQGANTEAFF
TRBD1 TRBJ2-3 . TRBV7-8 TGTGCCAGCAGCCTCGGGACAGGGGCTCGCACAGATACGCAGTATTTT CASSLGTGARTDTQYF
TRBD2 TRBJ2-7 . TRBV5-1 TGCGCCAGCAGCCCACCACTAGCGGGAATCTACGAGCAGTACTTC CASSPPLAGIYEQYF
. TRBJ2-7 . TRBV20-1 TGCAGTGCCCTCGACCCGGGACACGACGAGCAGTACTTC CSALDPGHDEQYF
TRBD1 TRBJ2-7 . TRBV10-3 TGTGCCTTCAGTTTTCAGGGGGCGGGCGAGCAGTACTTC CAFSFQGAGEQYF
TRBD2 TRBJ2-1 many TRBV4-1 TGCGCCAGCAGCCAGGAGTGGGGTAGCGGGACTTACAATGAGCAGTTCTTC CASSQEWGSGTYNEQFF
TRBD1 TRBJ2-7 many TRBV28 TGTGCCAGCAACTCACCGTGGACAGGGGAGTCCTACGAGCAGTACTTC CASNSPWTGESYEQYF
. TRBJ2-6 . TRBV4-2 TGTGCCAGCAGCCAAGATGGCCCCGGAGGGTTAGGGGCCAACGTCCTGACTTTC CASSQDGPGGLGANVLTF
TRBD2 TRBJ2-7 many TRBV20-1 TGCAGTGCCACCCCGGCGGGTAGCGGGGTCTACGAGCAGTACTTC CSATPAGSGVYEQYF
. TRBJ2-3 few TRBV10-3 TGTGCCATCAGTGACCCACAGGGTGGGGAACTTACGCAGTATTTT CAISDPQGGELTQYF
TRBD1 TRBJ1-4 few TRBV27 TGTGCCAGCAGTTCGATCGGACAGGGGATTAATGAAAAACTGTTTTTT CASSSIGQGINEKLFF
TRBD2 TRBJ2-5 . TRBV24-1 TGTGCCACCAGTGGGCCCCGAGGGACTAGCGGGAGTTGGGAGACCCAGTACTTC CATSGPRGTSGSWETQYF
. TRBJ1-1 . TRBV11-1 TGTGCCAGCAGCTTAGCGCGGAGGGGGGGATTGGGCCTGAACACTGAAGCTTTCTTT CASSLARRGGLGLNTEAFF
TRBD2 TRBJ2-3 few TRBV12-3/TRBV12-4 TGTGCCAGCAGTGGGACTAGCAACACAGATACGCAGTATTTT CASSGTSNTDTQYF
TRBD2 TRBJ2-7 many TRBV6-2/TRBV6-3 TGTGCCAGCAGTTCCGGGGCTAGCGGGACCTACGAGCAGTACTTC CASSSGASGTYEQYF
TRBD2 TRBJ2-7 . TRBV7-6 TGTGCCAGCAGCTTAAAGCTAGCGGGAGGGCTCAACGAGCAGTACTTC CASSLKLAGGLNEQYF
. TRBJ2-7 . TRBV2 TGTGCCAGCAGTGTATCGACATTTTCTGGACCCTCCTACGAGCAGTACTTC CASSVSTFSGPSYEQYF
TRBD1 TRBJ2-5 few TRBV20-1 TGCAGTGCACTCGGGACAGGGGAATTTTATAGGGAGACCCAGTACTTC CSALGTGEFYRETQYF
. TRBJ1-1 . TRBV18 TGTGCCAGCTCACCAAAGGCCGGAGTTTTGAACACTGAAGCTTTCTTT CASSPKAGVLNTEAFF
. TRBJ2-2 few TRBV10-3 TGTGCCATCAATATGGAGGGGGTGGCGAACACCGGGGAGCTGTTTTTT CAINMEGVANTGELFF
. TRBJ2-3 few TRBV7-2 TGTGCCAGCAGAATCGGAGGGGGCGCCTCAGATACGCAGTATTTT CASRIGGGASDTQYF
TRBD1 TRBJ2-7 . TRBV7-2 TGTGCCAGCAGCTTCGGGACAGGGGCGGTCGAGCAGTACTTC CASSFGTGAVEQYF
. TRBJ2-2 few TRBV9 TGTGCCAGCAGCGTAGGGTCGGATACGAACACCGGGGAGCTGTTTTTT CASSVGSDTNTGELFF
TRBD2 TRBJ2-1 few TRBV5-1 TGCGCCAGCAGCTTGCAGGCTAGCGGGAGGTACAATGAGCAGTTCTTC CASSLQASGRYNEQFF
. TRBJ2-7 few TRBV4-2 TGTGCCAGCAGCCAAGATTCCCCCTACGAGCAGTACTTC CASSQDSPYEQYF
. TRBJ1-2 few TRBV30 TGTGCCTGGAGTGCTCGGAAGGGTAACTATGGCTACACCTTC CAWSARKGNYGYTF
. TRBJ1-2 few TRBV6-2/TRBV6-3 TGTGCCAGCAGTTACTCGGGCGCAACTAACTATGGCTACACCTTC CASSYSGATNYGYTF
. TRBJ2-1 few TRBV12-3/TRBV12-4 TGTGCCAGCAGTTTATATATGGGGAATGAGCAGTTCTTC CASSLYMGNEQFF
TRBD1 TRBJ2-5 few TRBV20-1 TGCAGTGCTAGAGCCGGGACAGGGGATTCCCAGACCCAGTACTTC CSARAGTGDSQTQYF
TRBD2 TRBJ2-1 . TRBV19 TGTGCCAGTTTGACCAGCGGGGGCAATGAGCAGTTCTTC CASLTSGGNEQFF
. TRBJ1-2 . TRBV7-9 TGTGCCAGCAGTCTCGTCGGGCTCGGCTACACCTTC CASSLVGLGYTF
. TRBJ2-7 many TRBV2 TGTGCCAGCAGTGAAGGAGGAGGTACCTACGAGCAGTACTTC CASSEGGGTYEQYF
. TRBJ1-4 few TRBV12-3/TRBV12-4 TGTGCCAGCAGTTTAGGTGCTGTTACAACTAATGAAAAACTGTTTTTT CASSLGAVTTNEKLFF
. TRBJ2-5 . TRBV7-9 TGTGCCAGCAGCTGGGTGGTTCAAGAGACCCAGTACTTC CASSWVVQETQYF
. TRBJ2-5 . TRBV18 TGTGCCAGCTCACCAGGGGCCAGGGGAGAGACCCAGTACTTC CASSPGARGETQYF
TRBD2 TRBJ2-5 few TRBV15 TGTGCCACCAGCAGAGATTTGTACGGGGGGACCCAAGAGACCCAGTACTTC CATSRDLYGGTQETQYF
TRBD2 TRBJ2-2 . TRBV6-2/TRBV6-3 TGTGCCAGCAGTCCTGGACTAGCGGGAACCCACACCGGGGAGCTGTTTTTT CASSPGLAGTHTGELFF
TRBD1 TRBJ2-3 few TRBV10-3 TGTGCCATCAGTGAAGGTTGGCGGACAGGGCGGTCAGATACGCAGTATTTT CAISEGWRTGRSDTQYF
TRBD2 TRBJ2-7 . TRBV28 TGTGCCAGCAGTAGATCTAGCGGGAGGATGTACGAGCAGTACTTC CASSRSSGRMYEQYF
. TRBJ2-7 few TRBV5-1 TGCGCCAGCAGCTTGGGACAAAAAGGGGGCGAGCAGTACTTC CASSLGQKGGEQYF
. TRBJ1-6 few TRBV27 TGTGCCAGCAGTTTTTTGCAAGGGGAGGTGGGGTCACCCCTCCACTTT CASSFLQGEVGSPLHF